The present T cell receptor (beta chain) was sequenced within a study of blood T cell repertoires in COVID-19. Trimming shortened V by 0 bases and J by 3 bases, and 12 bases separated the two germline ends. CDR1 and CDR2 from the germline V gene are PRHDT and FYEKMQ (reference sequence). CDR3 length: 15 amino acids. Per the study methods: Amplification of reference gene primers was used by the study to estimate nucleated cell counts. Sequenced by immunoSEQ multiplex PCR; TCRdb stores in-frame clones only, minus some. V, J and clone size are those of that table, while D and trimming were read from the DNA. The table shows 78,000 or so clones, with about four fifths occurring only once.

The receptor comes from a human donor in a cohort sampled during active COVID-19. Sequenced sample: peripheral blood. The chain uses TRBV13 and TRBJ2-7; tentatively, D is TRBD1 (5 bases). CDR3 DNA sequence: TGTGCCAGCAGCTTAGGAGGGGTTCTGGGCTACGAGCAGTACTTC. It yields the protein CASSLGGVLGYEQYF. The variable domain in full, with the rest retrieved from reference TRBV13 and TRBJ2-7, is AAGVIQSPRHLIKEKRETATLKCYPIPRHDTVYWYQQGPGQDPQFLISFYEKMQSDKGSIPDRFSAQQFSDYHSELNMSSLELGDSALYFCASSLGGVLGYEQYFGPGTRLTVT.